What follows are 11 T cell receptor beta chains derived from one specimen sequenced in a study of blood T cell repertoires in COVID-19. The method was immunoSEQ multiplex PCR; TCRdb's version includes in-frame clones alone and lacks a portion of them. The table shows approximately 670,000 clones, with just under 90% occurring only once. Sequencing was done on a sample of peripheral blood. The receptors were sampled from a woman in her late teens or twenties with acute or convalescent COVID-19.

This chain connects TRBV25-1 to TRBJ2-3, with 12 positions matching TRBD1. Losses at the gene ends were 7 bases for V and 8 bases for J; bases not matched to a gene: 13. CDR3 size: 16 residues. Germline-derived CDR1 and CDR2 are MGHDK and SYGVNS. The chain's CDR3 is CASTATGQGAGGTQYF. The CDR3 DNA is TGTGCCAGCACTGCAACGGGACAGGGGGCGGGGGGTACGCAGTATTTT.

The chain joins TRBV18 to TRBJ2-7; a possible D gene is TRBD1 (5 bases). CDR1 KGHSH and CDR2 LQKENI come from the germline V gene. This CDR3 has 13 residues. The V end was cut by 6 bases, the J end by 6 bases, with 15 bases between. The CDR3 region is CASSTDQGGEQYF. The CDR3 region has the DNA TGTGCCAGCTCGACGGACCAGGGCGGCGAGCAGTACTTC.

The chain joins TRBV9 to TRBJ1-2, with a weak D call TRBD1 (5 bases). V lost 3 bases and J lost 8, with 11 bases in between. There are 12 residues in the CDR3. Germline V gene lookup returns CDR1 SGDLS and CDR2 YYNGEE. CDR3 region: CASSAGFGGYTF. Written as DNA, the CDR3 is TGTGCCAGCAGCGCAGGGTTTGGAGGCTACACCTTC.

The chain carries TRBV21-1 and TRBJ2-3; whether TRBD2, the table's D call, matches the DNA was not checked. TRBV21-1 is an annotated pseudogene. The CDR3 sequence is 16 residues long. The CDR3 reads CASSRGRLHGTDTQYF. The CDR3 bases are TGTGCCAGCAGCAGAGGAAGGTTACATGGCACAGATACGCAGTATTTT.

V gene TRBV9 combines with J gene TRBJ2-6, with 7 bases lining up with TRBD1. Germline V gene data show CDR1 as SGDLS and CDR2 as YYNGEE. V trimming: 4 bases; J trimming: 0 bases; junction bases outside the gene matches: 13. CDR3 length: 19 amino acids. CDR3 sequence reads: CASSPRDSRSSSGANVLTF. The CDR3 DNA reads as TGTGCCAGCAGCCCAAGGGACAGTCGATCTAGCTCTGGGGCCAACGTCCTGACTTTC.

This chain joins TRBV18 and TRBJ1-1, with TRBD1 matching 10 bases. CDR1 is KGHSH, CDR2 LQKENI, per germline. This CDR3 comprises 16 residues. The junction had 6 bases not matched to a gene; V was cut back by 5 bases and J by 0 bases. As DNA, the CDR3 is TGTGCCAGCTCATTCAGACAGGGGGCCATGAACACTGAAGCTTTCTTT. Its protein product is CASSFRQGAMNTEAFF. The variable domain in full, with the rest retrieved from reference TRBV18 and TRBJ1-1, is NAGVMQNPRHLVRRRGQEARLRCSPMKGHSHVYWYRQLPEEGLKFMVYLQKENIIDESGMPKERFSAEFPKEGPSILRIQQVVRGDSAAYFCASSFRQGAMNTEAFFGQGTRLTVV.

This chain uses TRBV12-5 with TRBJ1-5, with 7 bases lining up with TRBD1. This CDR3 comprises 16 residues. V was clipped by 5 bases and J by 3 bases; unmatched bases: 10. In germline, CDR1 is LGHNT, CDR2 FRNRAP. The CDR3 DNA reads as TGTGCTAGTGGTGGGATCACAGGGGACCCCAATCAGCCCCAGCATTTT. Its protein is CASGGITGDPNQPQHF.

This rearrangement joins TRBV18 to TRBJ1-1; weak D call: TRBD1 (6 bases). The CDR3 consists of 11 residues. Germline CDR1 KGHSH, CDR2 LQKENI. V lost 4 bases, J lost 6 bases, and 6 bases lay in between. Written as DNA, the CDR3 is TGTGCCAGCTCACAGGGGGCTGAAGCTTTCTTT. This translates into CASSQGAEAFF. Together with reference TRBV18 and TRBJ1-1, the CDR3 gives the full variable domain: NAGVMQNPRHLVRRRGQEARLRCSPMKGHSHVYWYRQLPEEGLKFMVYLQKENIIDESGMPKERFSAEFPKEGPSILRIQQVVRGDSAAYFCASSQGAEAFFGQGTRLTVV.

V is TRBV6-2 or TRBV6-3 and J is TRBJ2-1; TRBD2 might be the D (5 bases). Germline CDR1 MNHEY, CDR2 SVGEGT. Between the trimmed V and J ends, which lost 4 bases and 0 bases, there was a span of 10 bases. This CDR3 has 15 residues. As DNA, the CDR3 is TGTGCCAGCAGTTCGGGAATAAGCTCCTACAATGAGCAGTTCTTC. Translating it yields CASSSGISSYNEQFF.

The CDR3 sequence is CSVVLTGGYGYTF. DNA for the CDR3: TGCAGCGTTGTATTAACAGGGGGTTATGGCTACACCTTC. This chain links TRBV29-1 with TRBJ1-2; 8 bases match TRBD1. In germline, CDR1 is SQVTM, CDR2 ANQGSEA. J was trimmed by 5 bases and V by 4 bases; bases with no gene match: 6. There are 13 residues in the CDR3.

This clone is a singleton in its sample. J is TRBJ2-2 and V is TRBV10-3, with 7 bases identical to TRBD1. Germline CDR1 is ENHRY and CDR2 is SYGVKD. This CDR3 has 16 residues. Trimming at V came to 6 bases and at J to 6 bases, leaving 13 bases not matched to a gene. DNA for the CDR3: TGTGCCATCAGCCACGGGACGCGACAGGGCCCCGGGGAGCTGTTTTTT. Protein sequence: CAISHGTRQGPGELFF.